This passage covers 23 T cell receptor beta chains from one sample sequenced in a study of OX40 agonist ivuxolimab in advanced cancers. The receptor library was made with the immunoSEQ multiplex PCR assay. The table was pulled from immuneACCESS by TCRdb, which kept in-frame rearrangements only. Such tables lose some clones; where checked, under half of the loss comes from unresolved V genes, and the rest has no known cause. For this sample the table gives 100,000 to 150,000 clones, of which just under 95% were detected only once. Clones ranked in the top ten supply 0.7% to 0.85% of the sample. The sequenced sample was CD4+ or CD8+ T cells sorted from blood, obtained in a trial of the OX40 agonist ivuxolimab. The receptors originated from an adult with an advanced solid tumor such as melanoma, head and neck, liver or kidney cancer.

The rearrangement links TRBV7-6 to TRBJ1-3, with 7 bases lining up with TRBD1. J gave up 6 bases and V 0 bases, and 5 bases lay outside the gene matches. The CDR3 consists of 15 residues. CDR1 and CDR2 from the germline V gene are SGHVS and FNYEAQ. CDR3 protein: CASSLAGQDINTIYF. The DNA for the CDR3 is TGTGCCAGCAGCTTAGCAGGACAGGATATAAACACCATATATTTT. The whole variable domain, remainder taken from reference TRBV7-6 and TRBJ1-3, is GAGVSQSPRYKVTKRGQDVALRCDPISGHVSLYWYRQALGQGPEFLTYFNYEAQQDKSGLPNDRFSAERPEGSISTLTIQRTEQRDSAMYRCASSLAGQDINTIYFGEGSWLTVV.

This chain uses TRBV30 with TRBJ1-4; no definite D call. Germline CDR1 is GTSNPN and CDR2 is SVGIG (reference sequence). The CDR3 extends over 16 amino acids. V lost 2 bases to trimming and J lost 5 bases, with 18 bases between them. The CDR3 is CAWSRDALGRNEKLFF. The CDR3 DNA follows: TGTGCCTGGAGTCGAGACGCCCTCGGACGAAATGAAAAACTGTTTTTT.

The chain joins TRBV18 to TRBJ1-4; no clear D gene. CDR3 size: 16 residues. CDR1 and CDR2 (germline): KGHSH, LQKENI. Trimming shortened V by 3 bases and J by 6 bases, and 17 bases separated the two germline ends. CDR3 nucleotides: TGTGCCAGCTCACCCCCCGCCCGGCCAAAGGATGAAAAACTGTTTTTT. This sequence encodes CASSPPARPKDEKLFF.

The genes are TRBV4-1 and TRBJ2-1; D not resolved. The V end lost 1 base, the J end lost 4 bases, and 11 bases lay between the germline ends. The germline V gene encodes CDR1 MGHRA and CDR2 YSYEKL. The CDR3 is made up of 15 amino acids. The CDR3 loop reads CASSQVSFLYNEQFF. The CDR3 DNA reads TGCGCCAGCAGCCAAGTTTCTTTTCTTTACAATGAGCAGTTCTTC.

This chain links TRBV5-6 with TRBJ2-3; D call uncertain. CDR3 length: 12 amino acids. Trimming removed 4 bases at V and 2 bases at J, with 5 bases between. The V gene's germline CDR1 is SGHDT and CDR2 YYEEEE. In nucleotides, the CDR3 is TGTGCCAGCAGCAAAATCACAGATACGCAGTATTTT. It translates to CASSKITDTQYF.

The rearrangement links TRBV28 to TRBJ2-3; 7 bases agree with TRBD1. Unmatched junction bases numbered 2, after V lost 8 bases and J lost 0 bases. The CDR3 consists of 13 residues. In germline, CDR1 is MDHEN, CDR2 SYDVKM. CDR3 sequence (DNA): TGTGCCAGCCGGGACAGTAGCACAGATACGCAGTATTTT. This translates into CASRDSSTDTQYF.

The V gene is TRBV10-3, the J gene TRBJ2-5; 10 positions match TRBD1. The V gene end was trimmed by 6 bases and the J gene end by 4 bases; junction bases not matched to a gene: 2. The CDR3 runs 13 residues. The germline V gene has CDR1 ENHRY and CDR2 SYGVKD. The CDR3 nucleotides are TGTGCCATCAGCCGGGACAGGGGAGAGACCCAGTACTTC. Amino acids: CAISRDRGETQYF.

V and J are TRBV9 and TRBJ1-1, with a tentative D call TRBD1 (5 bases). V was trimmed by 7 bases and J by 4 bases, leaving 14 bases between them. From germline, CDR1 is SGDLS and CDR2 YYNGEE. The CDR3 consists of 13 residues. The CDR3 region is CASSVLGTTEAFF. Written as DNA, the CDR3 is TGTGCCAGCTCCGTTTTGGGGACCACTGAAGCTTTCTTT. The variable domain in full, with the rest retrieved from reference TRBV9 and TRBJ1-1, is DSGVTQTPKHLITATGQRVTLRCSPRSGDLSVYWYQQSLDQGLQFLIQYYNGEERAKGNILERFSAQQFPDLHSELNLSSLELGDSALYFCASSVLGTTEAFFGQGTRLTVV.

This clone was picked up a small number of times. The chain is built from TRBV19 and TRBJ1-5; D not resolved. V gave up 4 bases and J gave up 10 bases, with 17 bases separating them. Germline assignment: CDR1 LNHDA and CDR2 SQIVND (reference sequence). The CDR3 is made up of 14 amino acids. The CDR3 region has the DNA TGTGCCAGTAGTACCGTGCAACGATCCCGTCCCCAGCATTTT. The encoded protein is CASSTVQRSRPQHF.

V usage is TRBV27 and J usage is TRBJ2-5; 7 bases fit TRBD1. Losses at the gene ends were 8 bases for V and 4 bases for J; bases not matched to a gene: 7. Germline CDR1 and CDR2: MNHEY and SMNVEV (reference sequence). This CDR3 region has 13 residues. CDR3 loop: CASLGRGSETQYF. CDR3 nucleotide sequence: TGTGCCAGCTTGGGCAGGGGGTCAGAGACCCAGTACTTC.

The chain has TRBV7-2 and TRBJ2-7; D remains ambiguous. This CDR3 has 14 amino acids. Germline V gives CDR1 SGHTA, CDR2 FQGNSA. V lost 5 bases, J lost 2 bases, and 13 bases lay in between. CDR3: CASSLRYTAYEQYF. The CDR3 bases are TGTGCCAGCAGCCTTAGGTATACCGCCTACGAGCAGTACTTC.

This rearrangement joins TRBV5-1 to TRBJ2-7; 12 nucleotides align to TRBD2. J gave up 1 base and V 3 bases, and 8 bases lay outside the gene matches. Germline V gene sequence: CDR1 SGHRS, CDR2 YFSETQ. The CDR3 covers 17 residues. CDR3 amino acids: CASSSHPGTSGSYEQYF. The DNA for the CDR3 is TGCGCCAGCAGCTCGCACCCCGGGACTAGCGGGTCCTACGAGCAGTACTTC.

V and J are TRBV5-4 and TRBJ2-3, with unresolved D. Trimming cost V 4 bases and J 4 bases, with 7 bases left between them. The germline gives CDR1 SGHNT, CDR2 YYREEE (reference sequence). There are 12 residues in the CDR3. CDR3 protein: CASSVRSDTQYF. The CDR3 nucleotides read TGTGCCAGCAGCGTTCGTTCAGATACGCAGTATTTT.

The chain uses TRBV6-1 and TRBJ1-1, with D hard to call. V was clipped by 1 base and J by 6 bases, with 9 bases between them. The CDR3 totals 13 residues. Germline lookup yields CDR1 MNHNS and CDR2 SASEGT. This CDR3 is CASSEVLDAEAFF. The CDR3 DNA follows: TGTGCCAGCAGTGAAGTACTTGACGCTGAAGCTTTCTTT.

The CDR3 region is CASRLVDTSITSHTDEQFF. In DNA form, the CDR3 reads TGTGCAAGTCGCTTAGTGGATACTAGCATCACATCCCATACCGATGAGCAGTTCTTC. The rearrangement joins TRBV12-2 to TRBJ2-1; the table's D call, TRBD2, was not checked against the DNA. TRBV12-2 counts as a pseudogene. This CDR3 comprises 19 residues.

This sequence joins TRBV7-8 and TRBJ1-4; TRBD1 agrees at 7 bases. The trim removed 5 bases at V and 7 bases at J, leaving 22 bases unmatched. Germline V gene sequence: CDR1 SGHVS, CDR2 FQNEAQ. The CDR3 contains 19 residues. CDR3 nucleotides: TGTGCCAGCAGCCCCACCTGGAGACAGGGAACGAGAGGAACTGAAAAACTGTTTTTT. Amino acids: CASSPTWRQGTRGTEKLFF.

The CDR3 DNA reads TGTGCCATCAGCGAGCGGGACAAAAACAATGAGCAGTTCTTC. Translated: CAISERDKNNEQFF. This chain joins TRBV10-3 and TRBJ2-1; possibly TRBD2 for D (7 bases). The V and J ends lost 6 bases and 5 bases respectively, with 14 bases between them. The CDR3 spans 14 residues. Germline V gene sequence: CDR1 ENHRY, CDR2 SYGVKD.

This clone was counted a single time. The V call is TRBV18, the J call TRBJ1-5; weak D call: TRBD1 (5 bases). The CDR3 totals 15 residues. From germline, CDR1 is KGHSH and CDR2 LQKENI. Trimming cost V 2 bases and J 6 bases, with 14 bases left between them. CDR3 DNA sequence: TGTGCCAGCTCACCATCGGTGCAGGGTGTTCAGCCCCAGCATTTT. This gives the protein CASSPSVQGVQPQHF.

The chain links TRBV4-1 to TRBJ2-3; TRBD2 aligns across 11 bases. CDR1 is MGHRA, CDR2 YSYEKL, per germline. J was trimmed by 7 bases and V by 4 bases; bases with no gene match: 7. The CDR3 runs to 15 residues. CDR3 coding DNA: TGCGCCAGCAGCCCCGGGGTAGCGGGAGGGAATACGCAGTATTTT. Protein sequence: CASSPGVAGGNTQYF.

CDR3 coding DNA: TGTGCCAGCAGTTTACTCAGGGGGGGGGCTCTGGGCCCAGCAACTAATGAAAAACTGTTTTTT. Translated, it gives CASSLLRGGALGPATNEKLFF. The gene calls are TRBV28 and TRBJ1-4; 7 bases are a match to TRBD1. V lost 2 bases and J lost 0; bases outside the gene matches: 18. CDR1 and CDR2 from the germline V gene are MDHEN and SYDVKM. The CDR3 has 21 residues. The full variable domain, rest sourced from reference TRBV28 and TRBJ1-4, is DVKVTQSSRYLVKRTGEKVFLECVQDMDHENMFWYRQDPGLGLRLIYFSYDVKMKEKGDIPEGYSVSREKKERFSLILESASTNQTSMYLCASSLLRGGALGPATNEKLFFGSGTQLSVL.

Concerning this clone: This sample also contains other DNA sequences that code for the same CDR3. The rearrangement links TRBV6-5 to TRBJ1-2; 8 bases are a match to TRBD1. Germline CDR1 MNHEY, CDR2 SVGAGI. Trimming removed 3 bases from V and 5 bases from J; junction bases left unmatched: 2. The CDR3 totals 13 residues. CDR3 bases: TGTGCCAGCAGTTATACAGGGGGGTATGGCTACACCTTC. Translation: CASSYTGGYGYTF.

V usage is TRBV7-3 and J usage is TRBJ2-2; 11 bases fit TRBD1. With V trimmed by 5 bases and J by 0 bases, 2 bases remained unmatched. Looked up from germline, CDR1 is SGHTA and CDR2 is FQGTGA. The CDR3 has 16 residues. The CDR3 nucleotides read TGTGCCAGCAGCCTGGGACAGGGGGCGAACACCGGGGAGCTGTTTTTT. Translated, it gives CASSLGQGANTGELFF.

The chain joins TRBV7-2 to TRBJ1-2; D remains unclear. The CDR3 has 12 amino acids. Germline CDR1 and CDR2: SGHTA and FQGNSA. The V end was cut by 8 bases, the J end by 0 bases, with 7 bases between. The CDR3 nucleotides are TGTGCCAGCTCTCGCGCTAACTATGGCTACACCTTC. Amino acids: CASSRANYGYTF.